The T cell receptor (beta chain) under discussion was sequenced for a study of graft-versus-host responses after intestinal transplantation. Study details: Recipients were given multivisceral, liver-intestinal, or isolated intestinal transplants. Uniformly, recipients were administered anti-thymocyte globulin induction with subsequent tacrolimus and steroids for about 3 years. The study's findings and limits: The study found high graft-versus-host to host-versus-graft clonal ratios in allografts of patients with graft-donor T cell macrochimerism.

A remark on this clone: Its target is unknown.

Graft material was processed, releasing intraepithelial and lamina propria lymphocytes. The method was immunoSEQ multiplex PCR; TCRdb's version includes in-frame clones alone and lacks a portion of them. This table holds 15,000 to 20,000 clones, 75% to 85% found once. The receptor was isolated from a human patient who received an intestinal transplant, so some T cells may come from the graft donor. The sample here was ileum tissue, taken 104 days after intestinal transplant.

CDR3 DNA sequence: TGCGCCAGCTCGATCCCAGGGGAGCGTGACACCGGGGAGCTGTTTTTT. This gives the protein CASSIPGERDTGELFF. This chain links TRBV23-1 with TRBJ2-2; tentative D call: TRBD1 (6 bases). TRBV23-1 is assigned to the ORF class and has an uncertain function. The CDR3 loop spans 16 amino acids. Trimming left V 8 bases short and J 3 bases short, with 19 bases between.